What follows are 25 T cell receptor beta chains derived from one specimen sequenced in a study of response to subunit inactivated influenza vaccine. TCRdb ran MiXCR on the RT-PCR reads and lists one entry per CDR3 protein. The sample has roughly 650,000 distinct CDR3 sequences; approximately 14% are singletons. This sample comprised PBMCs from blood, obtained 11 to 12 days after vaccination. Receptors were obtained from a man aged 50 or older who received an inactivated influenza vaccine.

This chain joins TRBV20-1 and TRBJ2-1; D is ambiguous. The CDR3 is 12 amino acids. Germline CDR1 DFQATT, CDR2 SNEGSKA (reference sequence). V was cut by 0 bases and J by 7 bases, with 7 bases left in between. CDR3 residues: CSAREGRNEQFF. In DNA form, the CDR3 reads TGCAGTGCTAGAGAGGGCAGGAATGAGCAGTTCTTC.

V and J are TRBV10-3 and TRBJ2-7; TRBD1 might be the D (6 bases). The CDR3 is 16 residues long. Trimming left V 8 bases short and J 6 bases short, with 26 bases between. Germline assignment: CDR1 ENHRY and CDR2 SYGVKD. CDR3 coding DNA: TGTGCCATCCAGGGGCCGGGAATAGGCCGCTCTGGCGAGCAGTACTTC. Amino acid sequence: CAIQGPGIGRSGEQYF.

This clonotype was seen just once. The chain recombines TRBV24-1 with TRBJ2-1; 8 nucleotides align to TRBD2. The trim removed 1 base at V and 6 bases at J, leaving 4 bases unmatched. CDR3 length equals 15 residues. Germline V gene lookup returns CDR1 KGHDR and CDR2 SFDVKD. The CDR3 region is CATSDFGLALNEQFF. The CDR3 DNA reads TGTGCCACCAGTGATTTTGGACTAGCTCTCAATGAGCAGTTCTTC.

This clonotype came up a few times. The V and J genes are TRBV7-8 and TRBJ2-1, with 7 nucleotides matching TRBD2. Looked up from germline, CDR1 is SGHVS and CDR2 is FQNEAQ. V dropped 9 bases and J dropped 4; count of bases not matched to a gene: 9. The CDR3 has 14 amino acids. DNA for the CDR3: TGTGCCAGTACCCCGGGACTAAAGTACAATGAGCAGTTCTTC. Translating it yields CASTPGLKYNEQFF. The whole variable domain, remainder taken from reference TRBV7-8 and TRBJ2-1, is GAGVSQSPRYKVAKRGQDVALRCDPISGHVSLFWYQQALGQGPEFLTYFQNEAQLDKSGLPSDRFFAERPEGSVSTLKIQRTQQEDSAVYLCASTPGLKYNEQFFGPGTRLTVL.

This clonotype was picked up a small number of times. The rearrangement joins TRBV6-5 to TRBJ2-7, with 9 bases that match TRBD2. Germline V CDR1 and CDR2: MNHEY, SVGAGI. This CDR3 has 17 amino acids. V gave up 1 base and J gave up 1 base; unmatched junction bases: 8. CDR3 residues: CASSYFRGGAHSYEQYF. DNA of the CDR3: TGTGCCAGCAGTTACTTCCGCGGGGGGGCCCATTCCTACGAGCAGTACTTC.

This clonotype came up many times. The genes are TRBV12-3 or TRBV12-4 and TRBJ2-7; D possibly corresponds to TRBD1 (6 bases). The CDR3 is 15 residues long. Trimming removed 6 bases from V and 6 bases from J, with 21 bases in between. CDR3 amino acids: CASSYSWGQIFEQYF. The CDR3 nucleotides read TGTGCCAGCAGCTATAGTTGGGGACAAATCTTCGAGCAGTACTTC.

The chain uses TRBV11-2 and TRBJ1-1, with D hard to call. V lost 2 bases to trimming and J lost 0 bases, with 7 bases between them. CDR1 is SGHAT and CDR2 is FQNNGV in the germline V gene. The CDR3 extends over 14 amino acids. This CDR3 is CASSLRRVNTEAFF. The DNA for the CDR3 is TGTGCCAGCAGCTTAAGGCGAGTGAACACTGAAGCTTTCTTT.

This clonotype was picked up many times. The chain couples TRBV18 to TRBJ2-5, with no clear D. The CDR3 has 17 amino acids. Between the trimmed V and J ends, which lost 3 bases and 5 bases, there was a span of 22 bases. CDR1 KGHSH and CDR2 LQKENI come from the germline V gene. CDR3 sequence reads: CASSPLPEVGFGETQYF. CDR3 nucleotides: TGTGCCAGCTCACCCCTACCCGAGGTGGGGTTCGGCGAGACCCAGTACTTC.

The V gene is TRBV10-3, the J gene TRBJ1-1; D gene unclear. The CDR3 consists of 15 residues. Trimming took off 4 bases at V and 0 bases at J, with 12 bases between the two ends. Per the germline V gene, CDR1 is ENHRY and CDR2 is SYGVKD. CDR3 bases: TGTGCCATCAGTGTTGGCAGCAGTTTGAACACTGAAGCTTTCTTT. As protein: CAISVGSSLNTEAFF.

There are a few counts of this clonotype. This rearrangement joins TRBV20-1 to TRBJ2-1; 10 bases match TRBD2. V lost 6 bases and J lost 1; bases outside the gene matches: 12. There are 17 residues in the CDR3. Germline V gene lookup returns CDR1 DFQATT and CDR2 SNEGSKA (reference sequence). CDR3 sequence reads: CSAPGAGLAISYNEQFF. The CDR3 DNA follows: TGCAGTGCACCCGGAGCGGGACTAGCGATTTCCTACAATGAGCAGTTCTTC.

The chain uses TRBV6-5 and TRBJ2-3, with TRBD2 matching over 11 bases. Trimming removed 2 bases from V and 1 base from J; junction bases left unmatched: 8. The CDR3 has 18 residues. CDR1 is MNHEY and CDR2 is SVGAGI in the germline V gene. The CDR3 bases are TGTGCCAGCAGTTACACCGGGACTAGCGGACTGGGCACAGATACGCAGTATTTT. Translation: CASSYTGTSGLGTDTQYF.

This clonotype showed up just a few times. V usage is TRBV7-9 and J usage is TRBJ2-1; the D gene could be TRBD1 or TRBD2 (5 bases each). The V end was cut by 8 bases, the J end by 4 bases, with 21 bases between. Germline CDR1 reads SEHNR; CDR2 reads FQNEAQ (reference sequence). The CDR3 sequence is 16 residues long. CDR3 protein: CASEKRRAGPYNEQFF. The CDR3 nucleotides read TGTGCCAGCGAAAAAAGGCGGGCAGGGCCGTACAATGAGCAGTTCTTC.

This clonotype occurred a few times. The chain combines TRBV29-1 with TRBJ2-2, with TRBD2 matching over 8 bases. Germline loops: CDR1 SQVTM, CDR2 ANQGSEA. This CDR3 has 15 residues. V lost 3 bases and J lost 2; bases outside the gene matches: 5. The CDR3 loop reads CSVEFSGVNTGELFF. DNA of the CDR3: TGCAGCGTTGAGTTTAGCGGGGTTAACACCGGGGAGCTGTTTTTT.

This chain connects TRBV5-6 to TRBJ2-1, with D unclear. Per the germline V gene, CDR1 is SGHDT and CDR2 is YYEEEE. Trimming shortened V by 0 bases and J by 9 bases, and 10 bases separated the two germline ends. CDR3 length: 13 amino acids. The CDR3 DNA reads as TGTGCCAGCAGCTTGGGCAGTTACGGTGAGCAGTTCTTC. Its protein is CASSLGSYGEQFF.

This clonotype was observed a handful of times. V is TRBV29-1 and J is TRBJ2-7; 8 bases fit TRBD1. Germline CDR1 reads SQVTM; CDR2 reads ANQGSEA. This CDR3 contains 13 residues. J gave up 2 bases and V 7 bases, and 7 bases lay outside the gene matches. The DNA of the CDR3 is TGCAGCGCAGGGACAGGTTCGGCCTACGAGCAGTACTTC. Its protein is CSAGTGSAYEQYF.

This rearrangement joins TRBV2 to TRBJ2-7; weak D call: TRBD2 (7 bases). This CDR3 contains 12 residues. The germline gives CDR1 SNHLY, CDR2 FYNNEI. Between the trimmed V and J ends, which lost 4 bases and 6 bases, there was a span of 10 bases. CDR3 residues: CASSGGGAEQYF. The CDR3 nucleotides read TGTGCCAGCAGTGGAGGGGGGGCCGAGCAGTACTTC.

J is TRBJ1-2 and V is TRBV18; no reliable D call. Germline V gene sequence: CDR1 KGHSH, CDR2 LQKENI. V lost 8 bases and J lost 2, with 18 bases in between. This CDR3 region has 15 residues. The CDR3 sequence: CASPPLVEKNYGYTF. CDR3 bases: TGTGCCAGCCCCCCACTAGTAGAGAAAAACTATGGCTACACCTTC.

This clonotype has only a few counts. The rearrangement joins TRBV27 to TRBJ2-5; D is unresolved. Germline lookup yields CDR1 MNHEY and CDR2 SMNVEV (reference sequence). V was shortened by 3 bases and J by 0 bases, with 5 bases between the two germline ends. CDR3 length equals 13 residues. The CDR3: CASSLWYQETQYF. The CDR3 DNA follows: TGTGCCAGCAGTTTGTGGTACCAAGAGACCCAGTACTTC.

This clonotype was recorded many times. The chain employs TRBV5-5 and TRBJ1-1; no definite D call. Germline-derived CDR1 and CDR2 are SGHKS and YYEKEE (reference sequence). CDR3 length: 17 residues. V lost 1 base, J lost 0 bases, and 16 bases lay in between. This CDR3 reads CASSLQGLGGLNTEAFF. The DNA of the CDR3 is TGTGCCAGCAGCTTGCAAGGTTTGGGTGGGCTGAACACTGAAGCTTTCTTT.

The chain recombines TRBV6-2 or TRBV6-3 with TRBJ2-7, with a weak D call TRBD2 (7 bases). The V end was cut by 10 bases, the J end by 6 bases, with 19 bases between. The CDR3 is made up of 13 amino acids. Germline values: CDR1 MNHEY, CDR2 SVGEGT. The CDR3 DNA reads TGTGCCACGAGCCTGGGGGGGCGACGCGAGCAGTACTTC. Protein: CATSLGGRREQYF.

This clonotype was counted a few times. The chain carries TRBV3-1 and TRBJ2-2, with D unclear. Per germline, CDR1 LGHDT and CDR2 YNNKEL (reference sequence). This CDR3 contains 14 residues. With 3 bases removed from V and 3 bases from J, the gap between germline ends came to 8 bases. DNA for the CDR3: TGTGCCAGCAGCCAGGGTACGGACACCGGGGAGCTGTTTTTT. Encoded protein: CASSQGTDTGELFF. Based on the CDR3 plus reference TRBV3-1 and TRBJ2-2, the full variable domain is DTAVSQTPKYLVTQMGNDKSIKCEQNLGHDTMYWYKQDSKKFLKIMFSYNNKELIINETVPNRFSPKSPDKAHLNLHINSLELGDSAVYFCASSQGTDTGELFFGEGSRLTVL.

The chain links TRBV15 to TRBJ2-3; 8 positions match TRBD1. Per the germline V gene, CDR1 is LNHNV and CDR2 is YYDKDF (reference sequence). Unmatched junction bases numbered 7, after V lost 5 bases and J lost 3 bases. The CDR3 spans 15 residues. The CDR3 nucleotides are TGTGCCACCAGCTCTACCAGGACAGGGACAGATACGCAGTATTTT. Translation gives CATSSTRTGTDTQYF.

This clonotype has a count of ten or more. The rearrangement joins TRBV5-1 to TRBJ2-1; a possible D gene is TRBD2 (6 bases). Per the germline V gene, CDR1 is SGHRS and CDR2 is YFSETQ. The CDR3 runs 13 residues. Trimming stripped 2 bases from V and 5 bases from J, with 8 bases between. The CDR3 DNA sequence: TGCGCCAGCAGCTTCGGGGGAAACAATGAGCAGTTCTTC. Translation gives CASSFGGNNEQFF. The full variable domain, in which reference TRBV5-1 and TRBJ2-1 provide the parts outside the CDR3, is KAGVTQTPRYLIKTRGQQVTLSCSPISGHRSVSWYQQTPGQGLQFLFEYFSETQRNKGNFPGRFSGRQFSNSRSEMNVSTLELGDSALYLCASSFGGNNEQFFGPGTRLTVL.

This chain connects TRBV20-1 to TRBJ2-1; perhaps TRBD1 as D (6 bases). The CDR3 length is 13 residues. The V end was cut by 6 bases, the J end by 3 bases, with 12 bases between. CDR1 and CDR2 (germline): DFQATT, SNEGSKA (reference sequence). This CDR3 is CSAGDRFYNEQFF. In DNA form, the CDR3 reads TGCAGTGCCGGAGACAGGTTCTACAATGAGCAGTTCTTC.

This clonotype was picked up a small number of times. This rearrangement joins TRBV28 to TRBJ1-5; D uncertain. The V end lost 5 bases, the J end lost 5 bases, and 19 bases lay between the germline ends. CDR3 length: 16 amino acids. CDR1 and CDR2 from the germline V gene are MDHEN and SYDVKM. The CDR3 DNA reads TGTGCCAGCAGTCCGACCGGCCTAGCCTCCTATCAGCCCCAGCATTTT. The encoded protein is CASSPTGLASYQPQHF.